This note documents a single T cell receptor beta chain sequence. The data derive from a study of tumor T cells in aggressive B-cell lymphoma. Assay used: immunoSEQ multiplex PCR; TCRdb lists only in-frame clones, some missing. The table includes thousands of clones, over 75% detected once. V was trimmed by 0 bases and J by 12 bases, leaving 18 bases between them. The germline gives CDR1 SNHLY, CDR2 FYNNEI. The CDR3 sequence is 15 residues long. The sequenced material came from tumor tissue. The TCR comes from an adult with diffuse large B cell lymphoma. The chain recombines TRBV2 with TRBJ2-1, with D possibly TRBD1 on 6 matching bases. CDR3 in amino acids: CASSEALGQLQGQFF. The CDR3 nucleotides are TGTGCCAGCAGTGAAGCGCTAGGCCAACTACAGGGGCAGTTCTTC. Filled out from reference TRBV2 and TRBJ2-1, the complete variable domain reads EPEVTQTPSHQVTQMGQEVILRCVPISNHLYFYWYRQILGQKVEFLVSFYNNEISEKSEIFDDQFSVERPDGSNFTLKIRSTKLEDSAMYFCASSEALGQLQGQFFGPGTRLTVL.